The sequence of this T cell receptor (beta chain) was determined in a study of blood T cell repertoires in COVID-19. The overall study: Donors in the United States, Italy and Spain gave samples during acute or convalescent COVID-19. PBMCs, B-cell-depleted T cells, or T cells were the source of the cDNA or gDNA that made up the material.

This clone was observed a single time. Per the study methods: Amplification from reference gene primers served as the basis for estimated nucleated cell counts. Clones were read by immunoSEQ multiplex PCR, and TCRdb kept only the in-frame ones, dropping some. V, J and clone size are taken as reported in that table, and D and trimming were inferred from the DNA itself. Here the sample spans 300,000 to 350,000 clones, about nine tenths being singletons. Enrolled through a virtual design, the participants were between roughly 18 and 100 years of age and came from roughly 22 US areas. This CDR3 is 15 amino acids long. Germline V gene lookup returns CDR1 SGHTA and CDR2 FQGNSA. V lost 3 bases to trimming and J lost 2 bases; unmatched junction nucleotides: 2.

The sequencing input was PBMCs or T cells enriched from blood (not recorded which). This clonotype was obtained from a woman aged 18-29 years who had recovered from COVID-19. V is TRBV7-2 and J is TRBJ2-1; TRBD2 matches 9 bases. The CDR3 bases are TGTGCCAGCAGCTTTCTAGCGGGGACCTACAATGAGCAGTTCTTC. Translating it yields CASSFLAGTYNEQFF. The whole variable domain, filled in from reference TRBV7-2 and TRBJ2-1, reads GAGVSQSPSNKVTEKGKDVELRCDPISGHTALYWYRQSLGQGLEFLIYFQGNSAPDKSGLPSDRFSAERTGGSVSTLTIQRTQQEDSAVYLCASSFLAGTYNEQFFGPGTRLTVL.